Presented here are 20 T cell receptor beta chains from one specimen sequenced in a study of T cell responses to AZD1222 COVID-19 vaccine. Generated by immunoSEQ multiplex PCR, the TCRdb table keeps only in-frame clones and is missing some. This repertoire shows more than 60,000 clones, about 90% found once; its top ten account for roughly a sixth. Source: peripheral blood, taken on day 0 of AZD1222 vaccination. All receptors derive from an adult in good health.

The chain uses TRBV5-5 and TRBJ2-3; D call uncertain. CDR3 length: 13 amino acids. Trimming cost V 7 bases and J 2 bases, with 11 bases left between them. Germline CDR1 SGHKS, CDR2 YYEKEE (reference sequence). CDR3 DNA sequence: TGTGCCAGCGTTATCTCCCACACAGATACGCAGTATTTT. It yields the protein CASVISHTDTQYF.

The chain carries TRBV7-9 and TRBJ2-2; D unclear. Trimming stripped 5 bases from V and 2 bases from J, with 6 bases between. Germline CDR1 is SEHNR and CDR2 is FQNEAQ (reference sequence). This CDR3 is built from 13 residues. CDR3 nucleotide sequence: TGTGCCAGCAGCCAACAAAACACCGGGGAGCTGTTTTTT. As protein: CASSQQNTGELFF.

This clone was detected a few times. The chain joins TRBV27 to TRBJ1-6; D uncertain. CDR1 and CDR2 from the germline V gene are MNHEY and SMNVEV (reference sequence). The CDR3 loop spans 17 amino acids. V lost 1 base and J 1 base, leaving 11 bases between the germline ends. The CDR3 spells CASSLFWGMSYNSPLHF. The DNA of the CDR3 is TGTGCCAGCAGTTTATTCTGGGGTATGTCCTATAATTCACCCCTCCACTTT.

The chain combines TRBV29-1 with TRBJ2-7; maybe TRBD1 (6 bases). V was trimmed by 6 bases and J by 6 bases, leaving 12 bases between them. Germline-derived CDR1 and CDR2 are SQVTM and ANQGSEA. The CDR3 loop spans 11 amino acids. For the CDR3, the DNA is TGCAGCGTCCCACAGGGAGTCGAGCAGTACTTC. Protein: CSVPQGVEQYF.

The V gene is TRBV5-6, the J gene TRBJ2-3, with a weak D call TRBD2 (6 bases). The V and J ends lost 0 bases and 6 bases respectively, with 17 bases between them. The CDR3 is 16 residues long. Germline CDR1 reads SGHDT; CDR2 reads YYEEEE. The CDR3 DNA follows: TGTGCCAGCAGCTTGGTAGCGGTCCCATTGCGGGATACGCAGTATTTT. Translated: CASSLVAVPLRDTQYF.

V usage is TRBV7-2 and J usage is TRBJ2-1; 9 bases align to TRBD2. Looked up from germline, CDR1 is SGHTA and CDR2 is FQGNSA. The CDR3 has 15 amino acids. V shed 5 bases and J 4 bases; nucleotides not matched to a gene: 6. CDR3 nucleotides: TGTGCCAGCAGCCCATTGGGACTAGCTTACAATGAGCAGTTCTTC. Encoded protein: CASSPLGLAYNEQFF.

CDR3: CASSFLLAVNTEAFF. CDR3 DNA: TGTGCCAGCAGCTTTTTACTGGCCGTGAACACTGAAGCTTTCTTT. The gene calls are TRBV13 and TRBJ1-1; no reliable D call. CDR3 length equals 15 residues. V was cut by 3 bases and J by 0 bases, with 11 bases left in between. In germline, CDR1 is PRHDT, CDR2 FYEKMQ (reference sequence).

This clone is a singleton in its sample. This sequence joins TRBV7-6 and TRBJ1-2; D possibly corresponds to TRBD1 (6 bases). Germline values: CDR1 SGHVS, CDR2 FNYEAQ. V lost 2 bases to trimming and J lost 0 bases, with 13 bases between them. This CDR3 spans 16 amino acids. The CDR3 is CASSLWGGRTNYGYTF. DNA of the CDR3: TGTGCCAGCAGCTTATGGGGGGGGCGGACTAACTATGGCTACACCTTC.

The chain couples TRBV5-1 to TRBJ2-2, with no clear D. V was clipped by 1 base and J by 7 bases, with 8 bases between them. Germline V gives CDR1 SGHRS, CDR2 YFSETQ. The length of the CDR3 is 13 residues. The CDR3 DNA reads as TGCGCCAGCAGCTTGTCCACTGACGGGGAGCTGTTTTTT. As protein: CASSLSTDGELFF.

The chain joins TRBV7-9 to TRBJ2-5; D is unresolved. The CDR3 runs 10 residues. Germline values: CDR1 SEHNR, CDR2 FQNEAQ (reference sequence). Deletions cut 3 bases from V and 5 bases from J, with 1 base between. Written as DNA, the CDR3 is TGTGCCAGCAGCTTGGAGACCCAGTACTTC. Protein: CASSLETQYF.

This chain connects TRBV25-1 to TRBJ2-2, with unresolved D. There are 12 residues in the CDR3. CDR1 is MGHDK and CDR2 is SYGVNS in the germline V gene. Trimming took off 6 bases at V and 2 bases at J, with 4 bases between the two ends. DNA for the CDR3: TGTGCCAGCAGGGAAAACACCGGGGAGCTGTTTTTT. Its translation: CASRENTGELFF.

V usage is TRBV2 and J usage is TRBJ1-5; 11 nucleotides line up with TRBD1. V lost 4 bases, J lost 6 bases, and 5 bases stayed unmatched. Germline V gene data show CDR1 as SNHLY and CDR2 as FYNNEI. The CDR3 contains 15 residues. The CDR3 protein is CASSGTGGQSQPQHF. The DNA for the CDR3 is TGTGCCAGCAGTGGGACAGGGGGCCAAAGTCAGCCCCAGCATTTT.

The chain carries TRBV29-1 and TRBJ2-7; 10 bases align to TRBD1. V trimming: 1 base; J trimming: 3 bases; junction bases outside the gene matches: 6. Germline V gene lookup returns CDR1 SQVTM and CDR2 ANQGSEA. This CDR3 comprises 15 residues. CDR3 protein: CSVEGGTGEGYEQYF. The CDR3 region has the DNA TGCAGCGTTGAAGGGGGGACAGGGGAGGGCTACGAGCAGTACTTC.

This clone occurred a few times. The chain recombines TRBV5-6 with TRBJ2-1; D is tentatively TRBD1 or TRBD2 (6 bases each). Germline CDR1 SGHDT, CDR2 YYEEEE. CDR3 length: 16 amino acids. Trimming removed 2 bases at V and 8 bases at J, with 20 bases between. CDR3 residues: CASSFLYGGRWDEQFF. The CDR3, as DNA: TGTGCCAGCAGCTTTTTATACGGGGGCCGCTGGGATGAGCAGTTCTTC.

Here the CDR3 reads CASRLTGLNTEAFF. The CDR3 DNA sequence: TGTGCCAGCAGATTGACAGGGCTGAACACTGAAGCTTTCTTT. V and J are TRBV6-5 and TRBJ1-1; 7 nucleotides match TRBD1. The CDR3 runs to 14 residues. CDR1 and CDR2 from the germline V gene are MNHEY and SVGAGI. Losses at the gene ends were 6 bases for V and 0 bases for J; bases not matched to a gene: 4.

The V gene is TRBV12-3 or TRBV12-4, the J gene TRBJ1-5, with D possibly TRBD1 on 5 matching bases. The germline V and J ends were trimmed by 6 bases and 6 bases, with 12 bases remaining between them. The CDR3 length is 13 residues. The CDR3 DNA is TGTGCCAGCAGCTCGGGACGGGGTCAGCCCCAGCATTTT. Amino acids: CASSSGRGQPQHF.

Worth noting for this clone: An end of the junction differs from the germline gene, which may be a read error. The CDR3, as DNA: TGCAGTGCTAGTCCGGGGGACTCCTTT. This codes for CSASPGDSF. The chain uses TRBV20-1 and TRBJ1-4; TRBD1 might be the D (5 bases). The CDR3 sequence is 9 residues long. Germline V gene sequence: CDR1 DFQATT, CDR2 SNEGSKA (reference sequence).

V gene TRBV4-2 combines with J gene TRBJ1-5; the D is unclear. The CDR3 has 14 amino acids. Germline V gene lookup returns CDR1 LGHNA and CDR2 YNFKEQ. V dropped 0 bases and J dropped 5 bases, with 8 bases sitting between them. CDR3 nucleotide sequence: TGTGCCAGCAGCCAAGAGGAGGGAGATCAGCCCCAGCATTTT. This gives the protein CASSQEEGDQPQHF.

The J gene is TRBJ1-4, the V gene TRBV19; possibly TRBD1 for D (6 bases). The CDR3 covers 14 residues. Between the trimmed V and J ends, which lost 7 bases and 4 bases, there was a span of 13 bases. Germline V lookup: CDR1 LNHDA, CDR2 SQIVND (reference sequence). CDR3 amino acids: CASTVGGGNEKLFF. The CDR3 region has the DNA TGTGCCAGTACCGTAGGGGGGGGTAATGAAAAACTGTTTTTT.

The CDR3 sequence: CASLAASGNTIYF. The CDR3 nucleotides are TGTGCCAGCCTGGCAGCCTCTGGAAACACCATATATTTT. The genes are TRBV28 and TRBJ1-3, with D uncertain. Germline V gene data show CDR1 as MDHEN and CDR2 as SYDVKM. The CDR3 has 13 residues. V was clipped by 8 bases and J by 0 bases, with 8 bases between them.